The clone carrying this T cell receptor (beta chain) was recorded a few times. Its antigen remains unidentified. The listed genes are named as in mouse. Coverage ceases 1 residue before the CDR3 finishes, and the germline J gene fills in the end. Method: immunoSEQ multiplex PCR; TCRdb's copy keeps in-frame clones and lacks some. The sample gives approximately 3,200 clones, over 40% of which show up once; more than 20% is in the top ten. Time point noted: mouse harvest day 14 after allogeneic transplant. The graft held 10^6 splenic CD5+ T cells and 10^7 T-cell-depleted bone marrow cells. Tissues came from B6→BALB/c major-mismatch GVHD mice at day 7 or 14. The data belong to a study of tissue T cells after allogeneic stem cell transplantation. General study results and limits: Blood and spleen captured only part of the tissue TCR repertoire. Within patients, tissue anatomy strongly shaped TCR repertoire composition.

The length of the CDR3 is 12 residues. Trimming shortened V by 7 bases and J by 3 bases, and 9 bases separated the two germline ends. The germline V gene encodes CDR1 MSHET and CDR2 SYDVDS. J is TRBJ1-2 and V is TRBV29; D unresolved. Material: gut tissue. The TCR originated in a female BALB/c mouse given C57BL/6 T cells with graft-versus-host disease after an allogeneic hematopoietic cell transplant. The part of the CDR3 DNA that was read is TGTGCTAGCACCTCGACATACTCCGACTACACC. It encodes CASTSTYSDYT. The full CDR3 sequence reads CASTSTYSDYTF.